The 26 T cell receptor beta chains given below trace back to one sample, sequenced in a study of CD8+CD57+ T cells in acquired aplastic anemia (dated 2018 in TCRdb). Reads for this sample came from an Illumina HiSeq 2000. TCR beta VDJ combination and CDR3 sequence profiling used genomic DNA as the template. TCRdb ran its own pipeline on the public reads, namely fastp trimming at Q25 and MiXCR clone calling, and kept in-frame beta chains. Every entry covers one CDR3 protein and lists the most common genes and DNA from its rows. For this sample there are hundreds of thousands of distinct CDR3 sequences; around 33% appear just once. The top ten clonotypes cover roughly 0.8% of the sample. The patients picked for sequencing were ones in whom flow cytometry had shown an expansion of CD8+CD57+ cells. The sequenced material came from sorted CD4+, CD8+, or CD8+CD57+ T cells (not recorded which) from PBMCs. The receptors come from a human donor with aplastic anemia.

This clonotype was found many times. The chain joins TRBV20-1 to TRBJ1-6; the D gene is possibly TRBD1 (5 bases). CDR1 and CDR2 (germline): DFQATT, SNEGSKA (reference sequence). This CDR3 is 13 amino acids long. Trimming pared 7 bases from V and 9 bases from J, leaving 16 bases between. The CDR3 sequence is CSVLGGVGSPLHF. CDR3 nucleotides: TGCAGTGTCCTGGGGGGGGTAGGTTCACCCCTCCACTTT.

As concerns this clonotype: The CDR3 end shows no conserved phenylalanine or tryptophan, and so a read error is likely. The chain uses TRBV27 and TRBJ1-2; D is uncertain. Germline CDR1 MNHEY, CDR2 SMNVEV (reference sequence). This CDR3 is built from 14 residues. With 3 bases removed from V and 3 bases from J, the gap between germline ends came to 11 bases. CDR3: CASSLGAGDYGYTS. CDR3 DNA sequence: TGTGCCAGCAGTTTGGGTGCCGGCGACTATGGCTACACCTCC.

Regarding this clonotype: Just one base apart from a much larger clone, this may be a read error. The gene calls are TRBV2 and TRBJ1-2, with D possibly being TRBD1 (5 bases). This CDR3 comprises 14 residues. Per germline, CDR1 SNHLY and CDR2 FYNNEI. The CDR3 nucleotides read TGTCCCAGCAGCCCGTCGACAGCCCACTATGGCTACACCTTC. Translation gives CPSSPSTAHYGYTF.

This clonotype was detected ten times or more. V gene TRBV11-2 combines with J gene TRBJ1-2; 7 nucleotides line up with TRBD1. CDR1 is SGHAT, CDR2 FQNNGV, per germline. The CDR3 spans 17 residues. The ends lost 5 bases at V and 6 bases at J; junction bases unmatched: 18. DNA of the CDR3: TGTGCCAGCAGCCCTAGGAGTAGACAGGGAAGGTTTAATGGCTACACCTTC. It specifies CASSPRSRQGRFNGYTF.

This sequence joins TRBV11-3 and TRBJ2-6; no definite D call. Trimming removed 2 bases at V and 1 base at J, with 6 bases between. Germline loops: CDR1 SGHNT, CDR2 YENEEA. This CDR3 has 15 amino acids. CDR3 nucleotide sequence: TGTGCCAGCAGCTTAAAGTGGTCTGGGGCCAACGTCCTGACTTTC. Protein product: CASSLKWSGANVLTF.

The chain links TRBV25-1 to TRBJ2-5; D is uncertain. The CDR3 contains 13 residues. In germline, CDR1 is MGHDK, CDR2 SYGVNS. V gave up 3 bases and J gave up 5 bases, with 10 bases separating them. In nucleotides, the CDR3 is TGTGCCAGCAGTGACTTCCCCGCGGAGACCCAGTACTTC. Amino acids: CASSDFPAETQYF.

The gene calls are TRBV25-1 and TRBJ2-7; 7 bases fit TRBD1. V lost 8 bases, J lost 3 bases, and 7 bases stayed unmatched. Germline CDR1 is MGHDK and CDR2 is SYGVNS. The CDR3 sequence is 13 residues long. The CDR3 sequence is CASRDSTLYEQYF. The CDR3, as DNA: TGTGCCAGCCGGGACAGTACCCTCTACGAGCAGTACTTC.

V is TRBV7-3 and J is TRBJ1-1; D is uncertain. V was trimmed by 5 bases and J by 5 bases, leaving 15 bases between them. The CDR3 contains 14 residues. Germline-derived CDR1 and CDR2 are SGHTA and FQGTGA. This CDR3 reads CASSRDNGRTEAFF. The CDR3 DNA sequence: TGTGCCAGCAGCCGAGACAACGGTCGGACTGAAGCTTTCTTT.

Comments on this clonotype: Since a much larger clone is just one base distant, this may be a read error. V gene TRBV7-9 combines with J gene TRBJ1-1; D call uncertain. The CDR3 has 13 amino acids. The V gene's germline CDR1 is SEHNR and CDR2 FQNEAQ (reference sequence). The CDR3 DNA reads TGTGCCGGCAGCTCCGAGGGAAGTCCTGAAGCTTTCTTT. As protein: CAGSSEGSPEAFF.

The chain employs TRBV29-1 and TRBJ1-1; D gene ambiguous. V lost 3 bases and J lost 10, with 15 bases in between. CDR1 is SQVTM and CDR2 is ANQGSEA in the germline V gene. The CDR3 extends over 12 amino acids. CDR3 amino acids: CSVELGGEGAFF. CDR3 in DNA: TGCAGCGTTGAGTTAGGTGGGGAAGGAGCTTTCTTT. Full variable domain (outside the CDR3, taken from reference TRBV29-1 and TRBJ1-1): SAVISQKPSRDICQRGTSLTIQCQVDSQVTMMFWYRQQPGQSLTLIATANQGSEATYESGFVIDKFPISRPNLTFSTLTVSNMSPEDSSIYLCSVELGGEGAFFGQGTRLTVV.

This clonotype was detected once. V gene TRBV7-2 combines with J gene TRBJ1-2; D is possibly TRBD1 (6 bases). The V and J ends lost 6 bases and 7 bases respectively, with 12 bases between them. The CDR3 is 12 amino acids. Germline loops: CDR1 SGHTA, CDR2 FQGNSA. The CDR3 region is CASRRGGAGYTF. CDR3 DNA: TGTGCCAGCAGACGCGGGGGGGCTGGCTACACCTTC.

V gene TRBV24-1 combines with J gene TRBJ1-5; no clear D gene. Germline V lookup: CDR1 KGHDR, CDR2 SFDVKD. With 6 bases removed from V and 2 bases from J, the gap between germline ends came to 22 bases. The CDR3 is made up of 18 amino acids. For the CDR3, the DNA is TGTGCCACCAGTTTGTACCCCTCACAAAAAAAGGGCAATCAGCCCCAGCATTTT. This sequence encodes CATSLYPSQKKGNQPQHF.

In this sample, this clonotype turned up a few times. This chain links TRBV9 with TRBJ2-2, with 7 positions matching TRBD2. The CDR3 sequence is 16 residues long. Germline assignment: CDR1 SGDLS and CDR2 YYNGEE. V lost 0 bases to trimming and J lost 1 base; unmatched junction nucleotides: 3. CDR3 in DNA: TGTGCCAGCAGCGTAGTCCCGGGGGGGAACACCGGGGAGCTGTTTTTT. This translates into CASSVVPGGNTGELFF.

The chain is built from TRBV27 and TRBJ1-5; D possibly corresponds to TRBD1 (6 bases). The CDR3 sequence is 16 residues long. Germline loops: CDR1 MNHEY, CDR2 SMNVEV (reference sequence). Trimming pared 3 bases from V and 2 bases from J, leaving 14 bases between. As DNA, the CDR3 is TGTGCCAGCAGTTTGGTAATGGGGGGCGGCAATCAGCCCCAGCATTTT. Amino acids: CASSLVMGGGNQPQHF.

This chain joins TRBV7-3 and TRBJ1-1; no clear D gene. The length of the CDR3 is 13 residues. Germline loops: CDR1 SGHTA, CDR2 FQGTGA. V lost 5 bases and J lost 7, with 14 bases in between. CDR3 DNA sequence: TGTGCCAGCAGCCCCGCGGGCCCTATTGAAGCTTTCTTT. This gives the protein CASSPAGPIEAFF.

This clonotype was recorded many times. The J gene is TRBJ2-3, the V gene TRBV20-1; weak D call: TRBD2 (6 bases). The length of the CDR3 is 14 residues. Trimming removed 0 bases at V and 1 base at J, with 8 bases between. Germline V CDR1 and CDR2: DFQATT, SNEGSKA (reference sequence). CDR3 in amino acids: CSAREAGRTDTQYF. The CDR3 nucleotides are TGCAGTGCTAGAGAGGCGGGACGCACAGATACGCAGTATTTT.

For this clonotype: A junction boundary mismatches the germline segment, possibly from a read error. The genes are TRBV19 and TRBJ1-1, with no clear D. The CDR3 runs to 15 residues. CDR1 and CDR2 from the germline V gene are LNHDA and SQIVND (reference sequence). CDR3 coding DNA: TGTGGCAGTAGTATGGTAGGAAGAAGGGATACTGAAGCTTTCTTT. Its translation is CGSSMVGRRDTEAFF.

The V call is TRBV20-1, the J call TRBJ2-1; no definite D call. The germline gives CDR1 DFQATT, CDR2 SNEGSKA (reference sequence). This CDR3 region has 11 residues. Trimming left V 5 bases short and J 6 bases short, with 8 bases between. CDR3 coding DNA: TGCAGTGCTGAAAAAGGCAATGAGCAGTTCTTC. It specifies CSAEKGNEQFF.

In this sample, this clonotype turned up many times. The rearrangement links TRBV10-3 to TRBJ1-2, with 8 bases that match TRBD1. V gave up 3 bases and J gave up 4 bases; unmatched junction bases: 4. Germline lookup yields CDR1 ENHRY and CDR2 SYGVKD. This CDR3 comprises 14 residues. CDR3 protein: CAISDQGAIYGYTF. CDR3 coding DNA: TGTGCCATCAGTGACCAGGGGGCAATCTATGGCTACACCTTC.

CDR3 region: CASSIKKTVFRHQFF. Written as DNA, the CDR3 is TGTGCCAGTAGTATAAAAAAGACAGTTTTCCGCCACCAGTTCTTC. V is TRBV19 and J is TRBJ2-5; weak D call: TRBD1 (5 bases). The J call may be wrong; the DNA end is better matched by TRBJ2-1. This CDR3 region has 15 residues. Germline assignment: CDR1 LNHDA and CDR2 SQIVND (reference sequence).

The CDR3 loop is CATSDTSRNNSPLHF. As DNA, the CDR3 is TGTGCCACCAGTGATACAAGTAGGAATAATTCACCCCTCCACTTT. The chain joins TRBV24-1 to TRBJ1-6; D ambiguous. Germline CDR1 is KGHDR and CDR2 is SFDVKD. This CDR3 region has 15 residues. V was cut by 3 bases and J by 5 bases, with 10 bases left in between.

This clonotype appeared a few times. This chain uses TRBV5-1 with TRBJ2-3; D is possibly TRBD1 (8 bases). Deletions cut 4 bases from V and 4 bases from J, with 16 bases between. Germline V gene lookup returns CDR1 SGHRS and CDR2 YFSETQ. The CDR3 has 15 amino acids. The chain's CDR3 is CASSDIQGGADTQYF. In DNA form, the CDR3 reads TGCGCCAGCAGCGACATACAGGGGGGGGCAGATACGCAGTATTTT. Using reference TRBV5-1 and TRBJ2-3 for the parts outside the CDR3, the full variable domain is KAGVTQTPRYLIKTRGQQVTLSCSPISGHRSVSWYQQTPGQGLQFLFEYFSETQRNKGNFPGRFSGRQFSNSRSEMNVSTLELGDSALYLCASSDIQGGADTQYFGPGTRLTVL.

This clonotype was counted only a few times. A much bigger clone sits one base away, suggesting this may be a read error. The V and J genes are TRBV10-3 and TRBJ2-1, with 12 bases lining up with TRBD2. The CDR3 has 14 amino acids. Germline CDR1 reads ENHRY; CDR2 reads SYGVKD. The V and J ends lost 6 bases and 7 bases, in that order; junction bases with no gene match: 4. Here the CDR3 DNA reads TGTGCCATCAGACTAGCGGGAGGTGTGAATGAGCAGTTCTTC. Its translation is CAIRLAGGVNEQFF.

The rearrangement joins TRBV7-9 to TRBJ1-2; TRBD1 agrees at 10 bases. CDR3 size: 14 residues. CDR1 SEHNR and CDR2 FQNEAQ come from the germline V gene (reference sequence). Unmatched junction bases numbered 4, after V lost 5 bases and J lost 4 bases. CDR3 sequence reads: CASSPGTGAYGYTF. As DNA, the CDR3 is TGTGCCAGCAGCCCGGGGACAGGGGCCTATGGCTACACCTTC.

In this sample, this clonotype turned up a few times. This chain connects TRBV19 to TRBJ1-3; 7 bases match TRBD1. J lost 0 bases, V lost 7 bases, and 9 bases had no gene match. Germline CDR1 is LNHDA and CDR2 is SQIVND (reference sequence). The length of the CDR3 is 16 residues. CDR3: CASIPGQAVSGNTIYF. The CDR3 DNA reads as TGTGCCAGTATTCCAGGACAGGCGGTCTCTGGAAACACCATATATTTT.

This clonotype was found many times. The gene calls are TRBV5-1 and TRBJ2-5; the D call may be TRBD1 or TRBD2 (6 bases each). Germline loops: CDR1 SGHRS, CDR2 YFSETQ. The germline V and J ends were trimmed by 0 bases and 5 bases, with 11 bases remaining between them. CDR3 length: 14 residues. This chain's CDR3 is CASSLDREVETQYF. The CDR3 nucleotides read TGCGCCAGCAGCTTGGACAGGGAGGTGGAGACCCAGTACTTC.